What follows are 9 T cell receptor beta chains derived from one specimen sequenced in a study of blood T cell repertoires in COVID-19. Sequenced by immunoSEQ multiplex PCR; TCRdb stores in-frame clones only, minus some. Of roughly 240,000 clones in the sample, just under 90% are singletons; the top ten hold just over 0.85%. The specimen was PBMCs or T cells enriched from blood (not recorded which). Every receptor here comes from a man aged 50 to 60 who had been exposed to COVID-19.

The chain recombines TRBV21-1 with TRBJ2-2; the table's D call, TRBD2, was not checked against the DNA. TRBV21-1 constitutes a pseudogene. The CDR3 runs to 16 residues. Here the CDR3 DNA reads TGTGCCAGCAGGTTCGTGAAGCGCCTGAACACCGGGGAGCTGTTTTTT. Residues: CASRFVKRLNTGELFF.

The CDR3 region has the DNA TGTGCCAGCAGCCATACAGGACAGGGGGACACTGAAGCTTTCTTT. Its translation: CASSHTGQGDTEAFF. This rearrangement joins TRBV3-1 (or the pseudogene TRBV3-2) to TRBJ1-1, with TRBD1 matching 10 bases. Trimming cost V 3 bases and J 3 bases; bases outside gene matches: 4. Germline CDR1 and CDR2: LGHDT and YNNKEL (reference sequence). This CDR3 has 15 residues.

V and J are TRBV5-6 and TRBJ2-7; 12 nucleotides align to TRBD2. Germline CDR1 and CDR2: SGHDT and YYEEEE. The CDR3 runs 15 residues. V shed 2 bases, J shed 5 bases, and the junction held 5 bases outside the gene matches. The CDR3 DNA is TGTGCCAGCAGCTTCGGGACTAGCGGGTATAACGAGCAGTACGTC. Protein product: CASSFGTSGYNEQYV.

The V call is TRBV19, the J call TRBJ1-5; D is uncertain. The CDR3 contains 15 residues. Looked up from germline, CDR1 is LNHDA and CDR2 is SQIVND (reference sequence). V was shortened by 3 bases and J by 3 bases, with 12 bases between the two germline ends. For the CDR3, the DNA is TGTGCCAGTAGTATCTTACGAACAAACAATCAGCCCCAGCATTTT. It is translated as CASSILRTNNQPQHF.

The genes are TRBV15 and TRBJ1-3; TRBD1 might be the D (6 bases). V was shortened by 1 base and J by 1 base, with 14 bases between the two germline ends. CDR1 is LNHNV and CDR2 is YYDKDF in the germline V gene (reference sequence). This CDR3 contains 17 residues. CDR3 in amino acids: CATSRGRQVLSGNTIYF. CDR3 nucleotide sequence: TGTGCCACCAGCAGAGGACGACAGGTACTTTCTGGAAACACCATATATTTT.

The chain has TRBV28 and TRBJ1-5, with 7 bases matching TRBD1. The junction had 10 bases not matched to a gene; V was cut back by 5 bases and J by 0 bases. Germline CDR1 MDHEN, CDR2 SYDVKM. The CDR3 spans 17 residues. The CDR3 nucleotides are TGTGCCAGCAGTCATAAAGGACAGGTTGGTAGCAATCAGCCCCAGCATTTT. It yields the protein CASSHKGQVGSNQPQHF.

As to this clone: Other DNA sequences in the sample encode the same CDR3. The V call is TRBV4-1, the J call TRBJ2-5, with D maybe TRBD2 (7 bases). The germline V gene encodes CDR1 MGHRA and CDR2 YSYEKL. CDR3 length: 15 residues. Deletions cut 1 base from V and 3 bases from J, with 12 bases between. This chain's CDR3 is CASSQARGREETQYF. CDR3 in DNA: TGCGCCAGCAGCCAAGCTAGGGGGAGGGAAGAGACCCAGTACTTC.

This chain links TRBV7-3 with TRBJ2-6; TRBD1 matches 8 bases. The V gene's germline CDR1 is SGHTA and CDR2 FQGTGA. V trimming: 1 base; J trimming: 4 bases; junction bases outside the gene matches: 9. The CDR3 runs to 18 residues. The CDR3, as DNA: TGTGCCAGCAGCTTAATTCCGGGACAGGCATGGGGGGCCAACGTCCTGACTTTC. It encodes CASSLIPGQAWGANVLTF.

The rearrangement uses TRBV28 and TRBJ1-5, with D unresolved. V was clipped by 5 bases and J by 0 bases, with 11 bases between them. Germline CDR1 and CDR2: MDHEN and SYDVKM. The CDR3 contains 15 residues. The CDR3 sequence: CASSLLGDSNQPQHF. CDR3 DNA: TGTGCCAGCAGTCTCCTCGGGGATAGCAATCAGCCCCAGCATTTT.